The 7 T cell receptor beta chains reported below all come from one sample, sequenced in a study of blood T cell repertoires in COVID-19. Assay used: immunoSEQ multiplex PCR; TCRdb lists only in-frame clones, some missing. The data hold roughly 190,000 clones, with 80% to 90% observed a single time. Sequences were obtained from peripheral blood. The receptors here all came from a woman aged 60 to 75 with COVID-19, enrolled during active disease.

This clone was counted only a few times. This chain links TRBV5-1 with TRBJ1-5, with D perhaps matching TRBD1 (5 bases). Trimming shortened V by 0 bases and J by 7 bases, and 5 bases separated the two germline ends. The CDR3 loop spans 12 amino acids. Germline loops: CDR1 SGHRS, CDR2 YFSETQ. The DNA of the CDR3 is TGCGCCAGCAGCTTGGAGGGGCAGCCCCAGCATTTT. It is translated as CASSLEGQPQHF.

In DNA form, the CDR3 reads TGTGCCAGCAGCTTAGCGATCGGGACAGGGGTTCAGCCCCAGCATTTT. This sequence encodes CASSLAIGTGVQPQHF. This rearrangement joins TRBV7-2 to TRBJ1-5; 10 bases line up with TRBD1. The CDR3 has 16 residues. The trim removed 0 bases at V and 6 bases at J, leaving 5 bases unmatched. From germline, CDR1 is SGHTA and CDR2 FQGNSA.

J is TRBJ1-6 and V is TRBV18; the match to TRBD1 covers 8 bases. The CDR3 loop spans 15 amino acids. V trimming: 3 bases; J trimming: 5 bases; junction bases outside the gene matches: 3. The germline V gene has CDR1 KGHSH and CDR2 LQKENI. CDR3: CASSPGRGHNSPLHF. The CDR3, as DNA: TGTGCCAGCTCACCCGGCAGGGGGCATAATTCACCCCTCCACTTT.

This clone has just one count. The chain combines TRBV7-8 with TRBJ2-1, with D perhaps TRBD2 (6 bases). This CDR3 contains 14 residues. V was cut by 2 bases and J by 6 bases, with 11 bases left in between. Looked up from germline, CDR1 is SGHVS and CDR2 is FQNEAQ. In DNA, the CDR3 is TGTGCCAGCAGCTTATGGCGGGACTCCAATGAGCAGTTCTTC. Protein: CASSLWRDSNEQFF.

The genes are TRBV7-8 and TRBJ2-7; TRBD1 matches 8 bases. V lost 5 bases and J lost 6; bases outside the gene matches: 9. The length of the CDR3 is 14 residues. CDR1 is SGHVS and CDR2 is FQNEAQ in the germline V gene. The CDR3 spells CASSPRTGLREQYF. CDR3 DNA sequence: TGTGCCAGCAGCCCCCGGACAGGGCTGCGCGAGCAGTACTTC.

This clone appeared a single time. The CDR3 coding sequence is TGCGCCAGCAGCCTACTTAATAGCGGGGTGAACACCGGGGAGCTGTTTTTT. Its protein product is CASSLLNSGVNTGELFF. V gene TRBV5-1 combines with J gene TRBJ2-2; 8 nucleotides match TRBD2. Germline CDR1 reads SGHRS; CDR2 reads YFSETQ. The length of the CDR3 is 17 residues. Trimming at V came to 4 bases and at J to 1 base, leaving 9 bases not matched to a gene.

This clone was detected only a few times. The chain has TRBV13 and TRBJ1-5; D may be TRBD1 (6 bases). Trimming removed 8 bases at V and 3 bases at J, with 14 bases between. The CDR3 has 14 amino acids. Germline-derived CDR1 and CDR2 are PRHDT and FYEKMQ (reference sequence). The DNA of the CDR3 is TGTGCCAGCTCGAGGGGGGGGTACAATCAGCCCCAGCATTTT. Translating it yields CASSRGGYNQPQHF. Full variable domain (missing parts from reference TRBV13 and TRBJ1-5): AAGVIQSPRHLIKEKRETATLKCYPIPRHDTVYWYQQGPGQDPQFLISFYEKMQSDKGSIPDRFSAQQFSDYHSELNMSSLELGDSALYFCASSRGGYNQPQHFGDGTRLSIL.